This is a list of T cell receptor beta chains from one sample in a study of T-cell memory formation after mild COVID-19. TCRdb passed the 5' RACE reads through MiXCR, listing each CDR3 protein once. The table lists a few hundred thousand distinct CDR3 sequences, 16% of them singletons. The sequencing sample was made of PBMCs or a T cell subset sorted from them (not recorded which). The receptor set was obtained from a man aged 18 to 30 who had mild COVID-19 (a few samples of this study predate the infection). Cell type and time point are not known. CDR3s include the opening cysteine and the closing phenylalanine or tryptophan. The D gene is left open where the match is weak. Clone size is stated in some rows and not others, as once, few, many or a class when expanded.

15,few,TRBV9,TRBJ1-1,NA,CASSVAEAWYTEAFF,TGTGCCAGCAGCGTAGCAGAGGCGTGGTACACTGAAGCTTTCTTT
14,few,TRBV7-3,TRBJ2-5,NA,CASSLGTSAETQYF,TGTGCCAGCAGCTTAGGCACCTCGGCCGAGACCCAGTACTTC
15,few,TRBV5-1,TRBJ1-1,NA,CASSWVDRLNTEAFF,TGCGCCAGCAGCTGGGTTGACAGGCTGAACACTGAAGCTTTCTTT
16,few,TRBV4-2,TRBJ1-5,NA,CASSQDSGGRHQPQHF,TGTGCCAGCAGCCAAGATTCGGGGGGCAGGCATCAGCCCCAGCATTTT
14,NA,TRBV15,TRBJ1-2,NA,CATSRDSLLYGYTF,TGTGCCACCAGCAGGGACAGTCTACTCTATGGCTACACCTTC
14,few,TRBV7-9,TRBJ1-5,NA,CASSFAGGNQPQHF,TGTGCCAGCAGCTTCGCAGGGGGCAATCAGCCCCAGCATTTT
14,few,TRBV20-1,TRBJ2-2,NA,CSAYTTKGTGELFF,TGCAGTGCTTACACCACGAAAGGCACCGGGGAGCTGTTTTTT
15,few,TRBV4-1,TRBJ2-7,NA,CASSQGLAGANEQYF,TGCGCCAGCAGCCAAGGATTGGCGGGGGCCAACGAGCAGTACTTC
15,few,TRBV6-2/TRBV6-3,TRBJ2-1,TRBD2,CASRSGLAGGNEQFF,TGTGCCAGCAGATCAGGACTAGCGGGGGGTAATGAGCAGTTCTTC
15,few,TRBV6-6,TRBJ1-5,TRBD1,CASSPGTAINQPQHF,TGTGCCAGCAGTCCCGGGACAGCGATCAATCAGCCCCAGCATTTT
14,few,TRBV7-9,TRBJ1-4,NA,CASSPRGLNEKLFF,TGTGCCAGCAGCCCCCGGGGGCTTAATGAAAAACTGTTTTTT
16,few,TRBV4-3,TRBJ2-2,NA,CASSQVAGPHTGELFF,TGCGCCAGCAGCCAAGTGGCGGGGCCCCACACCGGGGAGCTGTTTTTT
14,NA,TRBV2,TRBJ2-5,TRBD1,CASSVTGGWETQYF,TGTGCCAGCAGCGTAACAGGGGGCTGGGAGACCCAGTACTTC
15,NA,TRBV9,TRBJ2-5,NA,CASSATPVSGETQYF,TGTGCCAGCAGCGCAACCCCCGTCTCGGGAGAGACCCAGTACTTC
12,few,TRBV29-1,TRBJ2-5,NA,CSVEWQAETQYF,TGCAGCGTTGAATGGCAGGCGGAGACCCAGTACTTC
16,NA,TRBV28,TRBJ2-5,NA,CASSSGGGVRAETQYF,TGTGCCAGCAGTTCCGGCGGTGGGGTCAGGGCGGAGACCCAGTACTTC
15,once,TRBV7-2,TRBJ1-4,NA,CASSLGLPGDEKLFF,TGTGCCAGCAGCTTAGGGTTACCAGGGGATGAAAAACTGTTTTTT
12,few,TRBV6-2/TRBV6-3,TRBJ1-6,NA,CASRISESPLHF,TGTGCCAGCAGGATCAGTGAATCACCCCTCCACTTT
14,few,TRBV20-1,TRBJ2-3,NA,CSGTRQTSTDTQYF,TGCAGTGGCACAAGACAGACTAGCACAGATACGCAGTATTTT
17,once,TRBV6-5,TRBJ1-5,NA,CASSSLAQVGSNQPQHF,TGTGCCAGCAGTTCCTTGGCTCAGGTTGGAAGCAATCAGCCCCAGCATTTT
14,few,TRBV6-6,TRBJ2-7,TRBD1,CASSYLQQGAEQYF,TGTGCCAGCAGTTACCTCCAACAGGGGGCCGAGCAGTACTTC
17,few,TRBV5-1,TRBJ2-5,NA,CASSLGPKRGLQETQYF,TGCGCCAGCAGCTTGGGCCCCAAACGGGGGCTCCAAGAGACCCAGTACTTC
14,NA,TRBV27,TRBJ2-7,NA,CASSLRGASYEQYF,TGTGCCAGCAGTTTACGGGGGGCCTCCTACGAGCAGTACTTC
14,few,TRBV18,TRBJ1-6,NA,CASSPRLYDSPLHF,TGTGCCAGCTCACCGCGGTTATATGATTCACCCCTCCACTTT
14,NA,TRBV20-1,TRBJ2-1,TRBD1,CSAHRDRGPNEQFF,TGCAGTGCTCACCGGGACAGGGGGCCCAATGAGCAGTTCTTC
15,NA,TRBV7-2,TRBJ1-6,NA,CASSLVLPRGSPLHF,TGTGCCAGCAGCTTAGTGTTACCTCGGGGTTCACCCCTCCACTTT
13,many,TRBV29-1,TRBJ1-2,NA,CSAVTENLYGYTF,TGCAGCGCCGTAACAGAGAATCTCTATGGCTACACCTTC
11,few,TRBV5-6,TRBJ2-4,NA,CASSLEGLQYF,TGTGCCAGCAGCTTGGAAGGCCTTCAGTACTTC
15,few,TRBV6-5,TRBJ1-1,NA,CASSYSGISDTEAFF,TGTGCCAGCAGTTACTCAGGTATTTCGGACACTGAAGCTTTCTTT
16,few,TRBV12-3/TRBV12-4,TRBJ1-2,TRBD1,CASRSGQGDGNYGYTF,TGTGCCAGCAGATCGGGACAGGGTGACGGGAACTATGGCTACACCTTC
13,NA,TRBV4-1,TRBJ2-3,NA,CASSQVSTDTQYF,TGCGCCAGCAGCCAAGTTAGCACAGATACGCAGTATTTT
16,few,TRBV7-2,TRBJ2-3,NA,CASSLGQGERGYTQYF,TGTGCCAGCAGCTTAGGGCAGGGCGAGAGGGGATATACGCAGTATTTT
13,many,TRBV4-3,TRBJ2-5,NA,CASSQETWGTQYF,TGCGCCAGCAGCCAAGAAACTTGGGGAACGCAGTACTTC
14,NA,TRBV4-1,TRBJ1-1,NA,CASSLLGMNTEAFF,TGCGCCAGCAGCCTTCTAGGGATGAACACTGAAGCTTTCTTT
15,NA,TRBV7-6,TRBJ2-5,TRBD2,CASLPWGGLQETQYF,TGTGCCAGCCTCCCCTGGGGGGGACTTCAAGAGACCCAGTACTTC
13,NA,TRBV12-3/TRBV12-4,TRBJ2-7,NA,CASSFQILYEQYF,TGTGCCAGCAGTTTCCAGATACTCTACGAGCAGTACTTC
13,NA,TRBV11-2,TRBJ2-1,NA,CASSPGVGDEQFF,TGTGCCAGCAGCCCCGGGGTAGGCGATGAGCAGTTCTTC
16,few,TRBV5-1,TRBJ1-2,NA,CASSLAGQGRYYGYTF,TGCGCCAGCAGCTTGGCCGGGCAGGGGAGGTACTATGGCTACACCTTC
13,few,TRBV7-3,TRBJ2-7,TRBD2,CASSRDYSYEQYF,TGTGCCAGCAGTAGGGACTACTCCTACGAGCAGTACTTC
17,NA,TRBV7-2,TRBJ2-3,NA,CASSAGGRVTLVGTQYF,TGTGCCAGCAGCGCAGGTGGGCGGGTCACCCTCGTTGGTACGCAGTATTTT
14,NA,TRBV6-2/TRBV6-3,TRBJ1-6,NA,CASRPGLGNSPLHF,TGTGCCAGCAGACCGGGACTAGGAAATTCACCCCTCCACTTT
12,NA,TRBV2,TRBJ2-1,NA,CASRDSYNEQFF,TGTGCCAGCAGGGACTCCTACAATGAGCAGTTCTTC
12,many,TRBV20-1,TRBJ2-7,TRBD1,CSARDREYEQYF,TGCAGTGCTCGGGACAGGGAGTACGAGCAGTACTTC
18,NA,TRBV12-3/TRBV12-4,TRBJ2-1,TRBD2,CASTVALAGAPTYNEQFF,TGTGCCAGCACCGTGGCACTAGCGGGGGCTCCAACCTACAATGAGCAGTTCTTC
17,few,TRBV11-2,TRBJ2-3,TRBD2,CASSHEGTSSSTDTQYF,TGTGCCAGCAGCCATGAAGGGACTAGCTCTAGCACAGATACGCAGTATTTT
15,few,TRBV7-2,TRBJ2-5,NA,CASSLAGPSQGTQYF,TGTGCCAGCAGCTTAGCGGGACCCTCCCAGGGGACCCAGTACTTC
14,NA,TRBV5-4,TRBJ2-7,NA,CASSLVGQSYEQYF,TGTGCCAGCAGCTTGGTCGGACAGTCCTACGAGCAGTACTTC
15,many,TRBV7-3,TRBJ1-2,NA,CASSPWSGSNYGYTF,TGTGCCAGCAGCCCCTGGTCGGGGTCCAACTATGGCTACACCTTC
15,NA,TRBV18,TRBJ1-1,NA,CASSPGRPWNTEAFF,TGTGCCAGCTCACCAGGGAGACCGTGGAACACTGAAGCTTTCTTT
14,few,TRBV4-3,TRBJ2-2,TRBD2,CASRAGVLTGELFF,TGCGCCAGCAGGGCGGGGGTCCTCACCGGGGAGCTGTTTTTT
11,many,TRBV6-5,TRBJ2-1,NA,CASSYGNEQFF,TGTGCCAGCAGCTATGGCAATGAGCAGTTCTTC